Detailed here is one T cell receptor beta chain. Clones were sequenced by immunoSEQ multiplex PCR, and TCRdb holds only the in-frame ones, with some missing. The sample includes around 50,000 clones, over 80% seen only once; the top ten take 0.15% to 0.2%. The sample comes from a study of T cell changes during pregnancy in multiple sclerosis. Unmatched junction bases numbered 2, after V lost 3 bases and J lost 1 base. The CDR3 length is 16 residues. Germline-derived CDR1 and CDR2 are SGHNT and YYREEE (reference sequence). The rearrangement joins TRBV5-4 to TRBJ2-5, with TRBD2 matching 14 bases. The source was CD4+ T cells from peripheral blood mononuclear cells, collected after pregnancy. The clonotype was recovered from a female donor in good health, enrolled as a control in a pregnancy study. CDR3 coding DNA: TGTGCCAGCAGCTGGGGACTAGCGGGGGCCCAAGAGACCCAGTACTTC. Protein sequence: CASSWGLAGAQETQYF.